This T cell receptor (beta chain) was retrieved from a study of chemoradiotherapy in HPV16-positive cancers. Only in-frame clones appear in the TCRdb table, and some are missing; sequencing was by immunoSEQ multiplex PCR. Here the sample spans over 7,000 clones, over 75% being singletons. Notes on this clone: Its antigen is not identified.

Samples were taken several times over chemoradiotherapy. Whole-study findings and limits: For HPV16-positive patients, expanding HPV-responsive T cells associated with longer recurrence-free survival. During treatment, candidate HPV-specific clones and E7-related motifs expanded in tumor.

Trimming took 4 bases from V and 5 from J, leaving 9 bases between them. This CDR3 has 12 residues. Germline V gene sequence: CDR1 SGHRS, CDR2 YFSETQ. This material was obtained from a patient who underwent chemoradiotherapy. This receptor was identified in a human donor with HPV-associated anogenital cancer. The chain uses TRBV5-1 and TRBJ2-5; D gene unclear. This CDR3 reads CASSPNGETQYF. The DNA for the CDR3 is TGCGCCAGCAGCCCCAACGGGGAGACCCAGTACTTC.